The clone carrying this TCR beta chain was counted ten times or more. What it recognizes is unknown. The V end lost 4 bases, the J end lost 2 bases, and 9 bases lay between the germline ends. This CDR3 comprises 12 residues. Germline V lookup: CDR1 SQVTM, CDR2 ANQGSEA. A single record per CDR3 protein comes from TCRdb applying MiXCR to the 5' RACE reads. Here the sample spans a few hundred thousand distinct CDR3 sequences, approximately 5.9% being singletons. The data are from a study of identical twins. Study-wide points: Conclusions rested on cross-sectional statistics rather than following the same donors.

These data also featured in a second study, about T cells expressing NK-cell markers.

The sequenced sample was CD8+ T cells sorted from blood. This chain joins TRBV29-1 and TRBJ2-7, with D possibly matching TRBD1 (5 bases). The receptor's source is a woman in her late teens or twenties in good health. The CDR3 loop reads CSVVVGPYEQYF. CDR3 DNA: TGCAGCGTTGTAGTGGGGCCCTACGAGCAGTACTTC.